This TCR beta chain comes out of a study of OX40 agonist ivuxolimab in advanced cancers. For the study at large: Every patient in dose escalation had hepatocellular carcinoma, melanoma, renal cell or head and neck cancer.

The assay was immunoSEQ multiplex PCR, and TCRdb's table has in-frame clones only and misses some. Of 70,000 to 75,000 clones listed, more than 85% are singletons. Remarks on this clone: Its antigen is undetermined.

Study-wide results and limits: Normalized T-cell clonal expansion was also low in some nonresponders.

The source material was CD4+ or CD8+ T cells sorted from blood, sampled in a trial of the OX40 agonist ivuxolimab. This clonotype originated in an adult with an advanced solid tumor such as melanoma, head and neck, liver or kidney cancer.

CDR3 sequence: CASSRDRASYEQYF. The CDR3 nucleotides read TGTGCCAGCTCCCGGGACAGGGCAAGCTACGAGCAGTACTTC. The V and J genes are TRBV18 and TRBJ2-7; 9 bases are shared with TRBD1. Per the germline V gene, CDR1 is KGHSH and CDR2 is LQKENI. CDR3 length: 14 residues. V gave up 6 bases and J gave up 3 bases; unmatched junction bases: 6.